This TCR beta chain was identified in a study of CD8+ T cells in alopecia areata. CDR3 length: 13 amino acids. V trimming: 6 bases; J trimming: 3 bases; junction bases outside the gene matches: 6. CDR1 is SQVTM, CDR2 ANQGSEA, per germline. Treatment specified: oral pan-JAK inhibitor, 5-10 mg twice daily. The investigators collected lesional scalp punch biopsies and peripheral blood from alopecia areata patients. It was cDNA, reverse transcribed from extracted RNA, that served as the sequencing template. Some clones are missing from TCRdb's copy, which holds only in-frame ones; the method was immunoSEQ multiplex PCR. The table shows 60,000 to 85,000 clones, with approximately 28% occurring only once. This clone was seen a handful of times.

The sequences come from CD8+ T cells sorted from blood, collected at week 4, from a patient treated with tofacitinib. The sequence derives from a human donor with alopecia areata. The genes are TRBV29-1 and TRBJ2-7; 9 positions match TRBD1. As DNA, the CDR3 is TGCAGCGTCGATCCGGGACAGGGCTACGAGCAGTACTTC. Amino acid sequence: CSVDPGQGYEQYF.